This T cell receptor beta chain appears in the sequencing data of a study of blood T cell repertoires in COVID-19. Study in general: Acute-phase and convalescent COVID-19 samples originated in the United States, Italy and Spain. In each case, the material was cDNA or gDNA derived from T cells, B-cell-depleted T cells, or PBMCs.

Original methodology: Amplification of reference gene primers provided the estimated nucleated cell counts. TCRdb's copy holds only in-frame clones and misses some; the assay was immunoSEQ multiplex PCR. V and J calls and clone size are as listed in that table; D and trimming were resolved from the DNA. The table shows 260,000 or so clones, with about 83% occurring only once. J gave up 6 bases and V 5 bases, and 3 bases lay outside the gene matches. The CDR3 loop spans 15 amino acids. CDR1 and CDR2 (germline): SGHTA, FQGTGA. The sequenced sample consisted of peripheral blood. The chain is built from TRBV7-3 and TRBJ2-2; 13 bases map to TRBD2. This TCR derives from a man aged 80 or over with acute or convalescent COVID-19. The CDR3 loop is CASSMGLAGPGELFF. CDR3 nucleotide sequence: TGTGCCAGCAGCATGGGACTAGCGGGACCCGGGGAGCTGTTTTTT.